These 3 T cell receptor beta chains originate from one sample sequenced in a study of T cells after yellow fever vaccination. MiXCR, run by TCRdb on the 5' RACE reads, gives a single entry per CDR3 protein. Here the sample spans 100,000 to 150,000 distinct CDR3 sequences, 8% to 10% being singletons. The input for sequencing was CD8+ T cells sorted from PBMCs, taken on the day of the yellow fever booster vaccination. These receptors all stem from a man aged 18 to 35 who received the YFV17D yellow fever vaccine.

Only a few counts were recorded for this clonotype. The chain joins TRBV6-2 or TRBV6-3 to TRBJ2-2; no clear D. Trimming took off 2 bases at V and 6 bases at J, with 7 bases between the two ends. The CDR3 runs 13 residues. Germline values: CDR1 MNHEY, CDR2 SVGEGT. In nucleotides, the CDR3 is TGTGCCAGCAGTTACGGGGTTTCCGGGGAGCTGTTTTTT. It yields the protein CASSYGVSGELFF.

This clonotype came up a few times. The chain employs TRBV28 and TRBJ1-1; no firm D call. CDR1 is MDHEN and CDR2 is SYDVKM in the germline V gene. The CDR3 contains 16 residues. The V end lost 2 bases, the J end lost 1 base, and 14 bases lay between the germline ends. As DNA, the CDR3 is TGTGCCAGCAGTTTAAAGGTAGACTGGGGGAACACTGAAGCTTTCTTT. It is translated as CASSLKVDWGNTEAFF.

This clonotype has just a few counts. The junction and the germline gene differ at one end; a read error may be behind it. This chain joins TRBV20-1 and TRBJ2-3, with 11 bases aligning to TRBD2. The length of the CDR3 is 16 residues. The germline V gene has CDR1 DFQATT and CDR2 SNEGSKA (reference sequence). The CDR3 bases are TGCAGTGCTGGAGAACTAGCGGGGGACCTCCCAGATACGCAGTATTTT. Translated, it gives CSAGELAGDLPDTQYF.